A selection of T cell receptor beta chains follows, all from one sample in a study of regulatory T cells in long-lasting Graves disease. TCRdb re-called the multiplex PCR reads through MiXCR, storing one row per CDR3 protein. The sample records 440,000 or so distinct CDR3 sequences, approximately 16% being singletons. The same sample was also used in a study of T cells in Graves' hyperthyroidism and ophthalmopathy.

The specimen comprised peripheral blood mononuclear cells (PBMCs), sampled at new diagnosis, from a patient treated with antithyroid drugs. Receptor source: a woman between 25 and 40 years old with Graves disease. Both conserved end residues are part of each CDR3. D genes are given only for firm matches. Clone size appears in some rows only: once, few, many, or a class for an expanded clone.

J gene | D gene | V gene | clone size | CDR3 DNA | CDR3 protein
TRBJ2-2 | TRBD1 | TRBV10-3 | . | TGTGCCATCAGTGAGATGGGACAGGGCGACAACACCGGGGAGCTGTTTTTT | CAISEMGQGDNTGELFF
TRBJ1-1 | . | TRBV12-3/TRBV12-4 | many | TGTGCCAGCAGATCCGGACGTAACACTGAAGCTTTCTTT | CASRSGRNTEAFF
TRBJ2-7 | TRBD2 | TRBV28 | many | TGTGCCAGCAGTAACCAAGGGTTGGGTAGCGGGCCGGTCGAGCAGTACTTC | CASSNQGLGSGPVEQYF
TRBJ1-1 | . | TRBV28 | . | TGTGCCACCTTGGAACGGAACATGAACACTGAAGCTTTCTTT | CATLERNMNTEAFF
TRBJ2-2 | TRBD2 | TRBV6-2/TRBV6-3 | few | TGTGCCAGCAGCCAGCGGGAGATGTCCGGGGAGCTGTTTTTT | CASSQREMSGELFF
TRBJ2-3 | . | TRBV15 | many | TGTGCCACCAGCAGAAGCCCCTTCACAAGGTTCACAGATACGCAGTATTTT | CATSRSPFTRFTDTQYF
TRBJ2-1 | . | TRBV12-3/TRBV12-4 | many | TGTGCCAGTATACTCCTCCCGGGGGCTGAGCAGTTCTTC | CASILLPGAEQFF
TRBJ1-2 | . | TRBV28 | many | TGTGCCAGCAGTTTCCCGACAGGAGACTATGGCTACACCTTC | CASSFPTGDYGYTF
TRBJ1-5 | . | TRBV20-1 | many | TGCAGTGCCCCTCTTTTAGCAGGGGATAGCAATCAGCCCCAGCATTTT | CSAPLLAGDSNQPQHF
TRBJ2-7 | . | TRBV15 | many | TGTGCCACCGCGGTGAGCTCCTACGAGCAGTACTTC | CATAVSSYEQYF
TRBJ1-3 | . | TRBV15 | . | TGTGCCACCAGCAGAGCTCTTCGTGACAGGCCGTCCTCAATATATTTT | CATSRALRDRPSSIYF
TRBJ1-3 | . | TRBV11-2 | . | TGTGCCAGCACCGACGGCTTCTCAAGAAGAAACACCATATATTTT | CASTDGFSRRNTIYF
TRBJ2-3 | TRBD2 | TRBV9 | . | TGTGCCAGCAGCAGCCCGGGACTAGCGGGAGGGGCAGATACGCAGTATTTT | CASSSPGLAGGADTQYF
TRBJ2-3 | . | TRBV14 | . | TGTGCCAGCAGCCAAGGTTTAGCGGAGCCCACAGATACGCAGTATTTT | CASSQGLAEPTDTQYF
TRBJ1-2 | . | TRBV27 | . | TGTGCCAGCAGTTTTCGTGGGCATGGCTACACCTTC | CASSFRGHGYTF
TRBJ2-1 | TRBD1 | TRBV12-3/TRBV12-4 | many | TGTGCCAGCAGTTCCTGGGACAGGGATCATGAGCAGTTCTTC | CASSSWDRDHEQFF
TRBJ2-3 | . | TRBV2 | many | TGTGCCAGCAGTGGAGAGCGGAACCCCACAGATACGCAGTATTTT | CASSGERNPTDTQYF
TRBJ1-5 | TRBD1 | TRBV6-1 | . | TGTGCCAGCAGGTCGAGCAGGGGGCGCTTGGGCAATCAGCCCCAGCATTTT | CASRSSRGRLGNQPQHF
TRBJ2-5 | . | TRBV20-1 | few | TGCAGTGTGGCAGGGGCAGACGAGACCCAGTACTTC | CSVAGADETQYF
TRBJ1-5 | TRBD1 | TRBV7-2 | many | TGTGCCAGCAGCTTAGGGACAGGGGGGAACAATCAGCCCCAGCATTTT | CASSLGTGGNNQPQHF
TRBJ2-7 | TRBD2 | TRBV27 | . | TGTGCCTCAGCCGGGTACGGGACTAGCGGGAGGGCGATTCCCTACGAGCAGTACTTC | CASAGYGTSGRAIPYEQYF
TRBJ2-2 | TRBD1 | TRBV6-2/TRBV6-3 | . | TGTGCCTCTTCACGGACAGGGGGATTCTCCGGGGAGCTGTTTTTT | CASSRTGGFSGELFF
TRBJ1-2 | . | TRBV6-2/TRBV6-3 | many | TGTGCCAGCTACCGGACTAACTATGGCTACACCTTC | CASYRTNYGYTF
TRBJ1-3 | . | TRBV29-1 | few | TGCAGCGTCGACACGGGGAACACCATATATTTT | CSVDTGNTIYF
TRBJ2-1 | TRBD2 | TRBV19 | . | TGTGCCAGTAGTAAATTAACCGGGACTAGCGGGGGAGTTGAGCAGTTCTTC | CASSKLTGTSGGVEQFF
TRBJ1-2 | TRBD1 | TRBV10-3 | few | TGTGCCACTACCGGGACAGCTGCTAACTATGGCTACACCTTC | CATTGTAANYGYTF
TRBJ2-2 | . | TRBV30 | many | TGTGCCTGGGGGTCGGGGAACACCGGGGAGCTGTTTTTT | CAWGSGNTGELFF
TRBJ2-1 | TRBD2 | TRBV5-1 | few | TGCGCCAGCAGCACCGGGACTAGATTCAATGAGCAGTTCTTC | CASSTGTRFNEQFF
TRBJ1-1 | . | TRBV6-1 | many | TGTGCCAGCAGTCCCAACGGCAGGACTGAAGCTTTCTTT | CASSPNGRTEAFF
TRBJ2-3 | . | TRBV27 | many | TGTGCCAGCAGTCTCATTTTCACAGATACGCAGTATTTT | CASSLIFTDTQYF
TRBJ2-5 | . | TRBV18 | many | TGTGCCAGCTCATCACGAGGATGGCGGGAGACCCAGTACTTC | CASSSRGWRETQYF
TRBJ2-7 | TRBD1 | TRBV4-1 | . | TGCGCCAGCAGCCAGGGACAGACACCCTACGAGCAGTACTTC | CASSQGQTPYEQYF
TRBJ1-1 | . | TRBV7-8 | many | TGTGCCAGCAGCTTAAACAGGGTGGTTACTGAAGCTTTCTTT | CASSLNRVVTEAFF
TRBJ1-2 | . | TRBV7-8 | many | TGTGCCAGCAGCTTAGCCCACGGTGGGAACTATGGCTACACCTTC | CASSLAHGGNYGYTF
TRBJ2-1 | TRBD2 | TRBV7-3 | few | TGTGCCAGCAGCTCTTTTCCTAGCGGGAGCTATGAGCAGTTCTTC | CASSSFPSGSYEQFF
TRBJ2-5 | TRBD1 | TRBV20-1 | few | TGCAGTGCGAGGACAGGAAGGGAAGAGACCCAGTACTTC | CSARTGREETQYF
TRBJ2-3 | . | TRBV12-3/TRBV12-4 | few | TGTGCCAGCATTTTTGGGACCTTGGCAGATACGCAGTATTTT | CASIFGTLADTQYF
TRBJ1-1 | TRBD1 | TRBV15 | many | TGTGCCACCAGCAGAACAGGGGACACTGAAGCTTTCTTT | CATSRTGDTEAFF
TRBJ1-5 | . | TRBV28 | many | TGTGCCAGCAGTACCGAGGATTATCAGCCCCAGCATTTT | CASSTEDYQPQHF
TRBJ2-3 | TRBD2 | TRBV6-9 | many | TGTGCCAGCAGTTACTCTCTAGCGGGAGGCCTAAGGGATACGCAGTATTTT | CASSYSLAGGLRDTQYF
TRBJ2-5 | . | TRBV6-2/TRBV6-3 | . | TGTGCCAGCAGTTGGTACGAGACCCAGTACTTC | CASSWYETQYF
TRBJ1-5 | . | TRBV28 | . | TGTGCCACCCAGTTCGGCTTCAATCAGCCCCAGCATTTT | CATQFGFNQPQHF
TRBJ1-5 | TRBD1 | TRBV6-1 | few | TGTGCCAGCAGGACCGGGACAGGGGAAGGTCAGCCCCAGCATTTT | CASRTGTGEGQPQHF
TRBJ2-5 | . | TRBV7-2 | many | TGTGCCAGCAGCTATCGGGCCCGGAGCAGGGAGACCCAGTACTTC | CASSYRARSRETQYF
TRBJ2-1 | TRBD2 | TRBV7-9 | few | TGTGCCAGCAGCTTAGCCGGCGGGAGGTATAACAATGAGCAGTTCTTC | CASSLAGGRYNNEQFF
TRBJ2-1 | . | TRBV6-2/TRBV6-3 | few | TGTGCTGGGTGGGTAAAGGACAATGAGCAGTTCTTC | CAGWVKDNEQFF
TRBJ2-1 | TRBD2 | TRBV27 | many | TGTGCCAGCAGGCTGGGACTAGCGGAAGACAATGAGCAGTTCTTC | CASRLGLAEDNEQFF
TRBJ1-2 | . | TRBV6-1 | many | TGTGCCAGCAGTCCGGGGGCAGGCGGCTACACCTTC | CASSPGAGGYTF
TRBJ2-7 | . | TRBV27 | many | TGTGCCAGCAGTCCGTCGGCCAGCGGACAGCAGTACTTC | CASSPSASGQQYF
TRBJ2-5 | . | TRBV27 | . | TGTGCCAGCAGGGCCCGGGGCCCTAGTGCCCAGTACTTC | CASRARGPSAQYF
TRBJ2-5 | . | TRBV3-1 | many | TGTGCCAGCAGCACCGGGGAGACCCAGTACTTC | CASSTGETQYF
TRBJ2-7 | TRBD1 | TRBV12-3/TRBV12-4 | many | TGTGCCAGCAGTTTTCTCGAAGGGACAGGGATCTACGAGCAGTACTTC | CASSFLEGTGIYEQYF
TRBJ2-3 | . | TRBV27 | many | TGTGCCAGCACCGCGGCCAGCACAGATACGCAGTATTTT | CASTAASTDTQYF
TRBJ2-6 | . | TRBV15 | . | TGTGCCACCAGCAGAAGAGGGGTCGGGGCCAACGTCCTGACTTTC | CATSRRGVGANVLTF
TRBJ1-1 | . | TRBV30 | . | TGTGCCCGGACCACAGGTAGCCCTGAAGCTTTCTTT | CARTTGSPEAFF